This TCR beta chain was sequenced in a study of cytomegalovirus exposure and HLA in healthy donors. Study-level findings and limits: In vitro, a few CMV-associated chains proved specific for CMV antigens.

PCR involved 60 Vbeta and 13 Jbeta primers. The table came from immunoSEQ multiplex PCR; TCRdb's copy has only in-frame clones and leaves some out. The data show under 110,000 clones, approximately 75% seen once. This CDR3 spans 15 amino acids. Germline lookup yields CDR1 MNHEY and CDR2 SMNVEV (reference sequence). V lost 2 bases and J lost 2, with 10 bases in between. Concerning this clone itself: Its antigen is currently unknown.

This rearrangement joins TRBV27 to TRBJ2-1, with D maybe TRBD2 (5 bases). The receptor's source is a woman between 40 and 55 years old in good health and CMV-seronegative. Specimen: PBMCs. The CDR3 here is CASSLTSPPYNEQFF. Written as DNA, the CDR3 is TGTGCCAGCAGTTTAACTAGTCCTCCCTACAATGAGCAGTTCTTC.